The T cell receptor beta chain described here comes from a study of T cell clonality in common variable immunodeficiency. Most patients and controls had Caucasian heritage. Germline V gene data show CDR1 as DFQATT and CDR2 as SNEGSKA (reference sequence). Germline trimming cut 2 bases from V and 3 bases from J; bases unmatched to any gene: 3. This CDR3 is 14 amino acids long. Measured with immunoSEQ multiplex PCR; TCRdb has only the in-frame clones, and not every one. Captured here are about 81,000 clones, none seen once; the top ten comprise about 0.8%. At least ten counts were recorded for this clone. Its specificity is not known. The read is 3 residues too short to cover the CDR3 end, so that end is filled in from the germline J gene. Whole-study results and caveats: CVID subjects shared fewer TCRbeta clones than healthy controls did.

This clonotype was sampled from a person between 18 and 75 years old in good health. The source material was peripheral blood mononuclear cells. The J gene is TRBJ1-2, the V gene TRBV20-1; TRBD1 matches 10 bases. The CDR3 bases that were read are TGCAGTGCTAGAACGGGACAGGGGCACTATGGC. Amino acid sequence: CSARTGQGHYG. The CDR3 as a whole reads CSARTGQGHYGYTF.